Below, 28 T cell receptor beta chains from the same sample are listed, as sequenced in a study of blood T cell repertoires in COVID-19. Sequencing used immunoSEQ multiplex PCR; TCRdb keeps in-frame clones, though not all of them. The repertoire holds hundreds of thousands of clones, with 85% to 90% as singletons. The specimen was PBMCs or T cells enriched from blood (not recorded which). Receptors originate from a young woman who had recovered from COVID-19.

This chain connects TRBV4-1 to TRBJ1-1, with 10 bases identical to TRBD1. The CDR3 sequence is 17 residues long. V lost 4 bases and J lost 0; bases outside the gene matches: 8. The germline V gene has CDR1 MGHRA and CDR2 YSYEKL. This CDR3 reads CASSLRGQGRLNTEAFF. The CDR3 bases are TGCGCCAGCAGCCTCCGGGGACAGGGGCGCTTGAACACTGAAGCTTTCTTT.

The V gene is TRBV5-4, the J gene TRBJ1-6; D perhaps matches TRBD1 (5 bases). Germline V gives CDR1 SGHNT, CDR2 YYREEE (reference sequence). V was clipped by 3 bases and J by 3 bases, with 10 bases between them. The CDR3 totals 15 residues. In DNA, the CDR3 is TGTGCCAGCAGCTCCTCACAGGTCTATAATTCACCCCTCCACTTT. Residues: CASSSSQVYNSPLHF.

The sample holds one count of this clone. The chain is built from TRBV5-1 and TRBJ2-1; D might be TRBD2 (5 bases). The CDR3 contains 12 residues. Trimming left V 5 bases short and J 8 bases short, with 11 bases between. Germline-derived CDR1 and CDR2 are SGHRS and YFSETQ. CDR3 coding DNA: TGCGCCAGCAGTACCTGGGGAGATGAGCAGTTCTTC. It is translated as CASSTWGDEQFF.

The genes are TRBV9 and TRBJ2-5, with TRBD1 matching 10 bases. CDR3 length: 15 residues. Trimming took 4 bases from V and 2 from J; bases not matched to a gene: 5. Germline values: CDR1 SGDLS, CDR2 YYNGEE. CDR3 protein: CASSSRTGGQETQYF. CDR3 in DNA: TGTGCCAGCAGCTCACGGACAGGGGGACAAGAGACCCAGTACTTC.

The chain carries TRBV2 and TRBJ1-6; tentative D call: TRBD1 (6 bases). The CDR3 is 15 residues long. The V gene's germline CDR1 is SNHLY and CDR2 FYNNEI. Trimming removed 1 base from V and 7 bases from J, with 11 bases in between. The CDR3 sequence: CASSEGIGGNSPLHF. CDR3 DNA: TGTGCCAGCAGTGAAGGGATAGGGGGAAATTCACCCCTCCACTTT. Full variable domain (outside the CDR3, taken from reference TRBV2 and TRBJ1-6): EPEVTQTPSHQVTQMGQEVILRCVPISNHLYFYWYRQILGQKVEFLVSFYNNEISEKSEIFDDQFSVERPDGSNFTLKIRSTKLEDSAMYFCASSEGIGGNSPLHFGNGTRLTVT.

This clone was seen a single time. This rearrangement joins TRBV4-1 to TRBJ2-7; a possible D gene is TRBD2 (5 bases). Germline V CDR1 and CDR2: MGHRA, YSYEKL. V lost 0 bases and J lost 6, with 9 bases in between. This CDR3 is 13 amino acids long. The CDR3 nucleotides are TGCGCCAGCAGCCAAGATCGTGGGAGCGAGCAGTACTTC. Protein: CASSQDRGSEQYF.

This clone was observed a few times. The J gene is TRBJ1-5, the V gene TRBV7-2; 8 bases line up with TRBD1. Trimming at V came to 3 bases and at J to 4 bases, leaving 2 bases not matched to a gene. The CDR3 is 14 residues long. Germline values: CDR1 SGHTA, CDR2 FQGNSA. CDR3 residues: CASSFTGGNQPQHF. The CDR3 region has the DNA TGTGCCAGCAGCTTTACAGGGGGAAATCAGCCCCAGCATTTT.

This chain connects TRBV27 to TRBJ1-4; 8 positions match TRBD1. CDR1 and CDR2 (germline): MNHEY, SMNVEV (reference sequence). The CDR3 sequence is 16 residues long. Trimming took 6 bases from V and 1 from J; bases not matched to a gene: 7. The CDR3 sequence: CASSRDRGGTNEKLFF. CDR3 coding DNA: TGTGCCAGCAGCCGAGACAGGGGAGGAACTAATGAAAAACTGTTTTTT.

The chain recombines TRBV27 with TRBJ2-3; D perhaps matches TRBD1 (6 bases). From germline, CDR1 is MNHEY and CDR2 SMNVEV (reference sequence). CDR3 size: 13 residues. V was trimmed by 6 bases and J by 6 bases, leaving 13 bases between them. The CDR3 reads CASRLGAGDTQYF. The CDR3 DNA is TGTGCCAGCAGGCTGGGGGCTGGGGATACGCAGTATTTT.

This clone was seen just once. This chain joins TRBV2 and TRBJ2-2, with D maybe TRBD1 (6 bases). The CDR3 is made up of 13 amino acids. Germline V lookup: CDR1 SNHLY, CDR2 FYNNEI. The germline V and J ends were trimmed by 8 bases and 6 bases, with 13 bases remaining between them. The CDR3 loop reads CASRTGYSGELFF. The CDR3 DNA reads as TGTGCCAGCCGTACAGGGTATTCCGGGGAGCTGTTTTTT.

The chain recombines TRBV10-3 with TRBJ1-6; no definite D call. V was cut by 2 bases and J by 7 bases, with 12 bases left in between. CDR3 size: 15 residues. Germline loops: CDR1 ENHRY, CDR2 SYGVKD. The chain's CDR3 is CAISEAASVNSPLHF. CDR3 sequence (DNA): TGTGCCATCAGTGAGGCGGCGTCAGTCAATTCACCCCTCCACTTT.

A single count supports this clone. The chain is built from TRBV3-1 (or the pseudogene TRBV3-2) and TRBJ1-1; TRBD1 matches at 8 bases. CDR1 is LGHDT and CDR2 is YNNKEL in the germline V gene (reference sequence). Trimming at V came to 1 base and at J to 1 base, leaving 11 bases not matched to a gene. CDR3 length: 18 amino acids. CDR3 sequence: CASSQVGGIGQGNTEAFF. CDR3 in DNA: TGTGCCAGCAGCCAAGTCGGCGGGATTGGACAGGGGAACACTGAAGCTTTCTTT.

This chain uses TRBV7-9 with TRBJ1-4, with TRBD1 as a possible D gene (5 bases). CDR3 length: 15 amino acids. V lost 5 bases to trimming and J lost 1 base, with 11 bases between them. Per the germline V gene, CDR1 is SEHNR and CDR2 is FQNEAQ (reference sequence). DNA for the CDR3: TGTGCCAGCAGCCTATTTAGGGGAACTAATGAAAAACTGTTTTTT. Residues: CASSLFRGTNEKLFF.

The chain joins TRBV7-2 to TRBJ2-2; 7 bases align to TRBD1. Trimming took 2 bases from V and 6 from J; bases not matched to a gene: 15. The CDR3 has 18 amino acids. Per the germline V gene, CDR1 is SGHTA and CDR2 is FQGNSA. The CDR3 here is CASSLKNIGTVIPGELFF. CDR3 nucleotide sequence: TGTGCCAGCAGCTTAAAGAACATCGGGACAGTGATCCCCGGGGAGCTGTTTTTT.

Of note for this clone: Other DNA sequences in this specimen translate into the identical CDR3. The rearrangement joins TRBV5-1 to TRBJ1-4; D possibly corresponds to TRBD1 (5 bases). This CDR3 region has 14 residues. V lost 1 base and J lost 7, with 11 bases in between. From germline, CDR1 is SGHRS and CDR2 YFSETQ. The CDR3 DNA is TGCGCCAGCAGCTTGACCGGGGGTGGTGAAAAACTGTTTTTT. Its translation: CASSLTGGGEKLFF.

The chain uses TRBV2 and TRBJ1-6, with TRBD1 matching over 7 bases. CDR1 is SNHLY, CDR2 FYNNEI, per germline. The CDR3 contains 15 residues. V dropped 1 base and J dropped 11; count of bases not matched to a gene: 8. The CDR3 bases are TGTGCCAGCAGTGAAGTTCAGGGGGTCCAGGCACCCCTCCACTTT. It encodes CASSEVQGVQAPLHF.

The chain joins TRBV21-1 to TRBJ1-1; the listed D gene, TRBD1, was not tested against the DNA. TRBV21-1 is flagged as a pseudogene. The CDR3 runs 17 residues. The CDR3 protein is CASSKSRDTEKTTEAFF. CDR3 bases: TGTGCCAGCAGCAAATCCCGGGACACCGAAAAAACCACTGAAGCTTTCTTT.

V and J are TRBV19 and TRBJ2-3, with 8 bases aligning to TRBD1. Germline CDR1 is LNHDA and CDR2 is SQIVND (reference sequence). The CDR3 covers 16 residues. V trimming: 3 bases; J trimming: 8 bases; junction bases outside the gene matches: 13. CDR3 in DNA: TGTGCCAGTAGTATGAGGTACAGGGGGTTAACGGTTACGCAGTATTTT. This encodes CASSMRYRGLTVTQYF.

The chain recombines TRBV19 with TRBJ1-5; D remains ambiguous. V was clipped by 0 bases and J by 11 bases, with 8 bases between them. From germline, CDR1 is LNHDA and CDR2 SQIVND (reference sequence). The CDR3 sequence is 12 residues long. CDR3 sequence (DNA): TGTGCCAGTAGTATAGATCGAGTGGCCCAGCATTTT. Its translation is CASSIDRVAQHF. The variable domain in full, completed from reference TRBV19 and TRBJ1-5, reads DGGITQSPKYLFRKEGQNVTLSCEQNLNHDAMYWYRQDPGQGLRLIYYSQIVNDFQKGDIAEGYSVSREKKESFPLTVTSAQKNPTAFYLCASSIDRVAQHFGDGTRLSIL.

This chain connects TRBV25-1 to TRBJ1-2, with 9 nucleotides matching TRBD1. With V trimmed by 3 bases and J by 8 bases, 10 bases remained unmatched. The CDR3 extends over 15 amino acids. In germline, CDR1 is MGHDK, CDR2 SYGVNS. CDR3 DNA: TGTGCCAGCAGTGATCCGCCGGGACAGGGAGGAGGCTACACCTTC. Encoded protein: CASSDPPGQGGGYTF.

This chain connects TRBV10-3 to TRBJ1-1, with 10 bases matching TRBD1. The trim removed 5 bases at V and 1 base at J, leaving 13 bases unmatched. Germline values: CDR1 ENHRY, CDR2 SYGVKD. The CDR3 is made up of 18 amino acids. The chain's CDR3 is CAISKPGQGVLRNTEAFF. The CDR3 bases are TGTGCCATCAGTAAACCCGGACAGGGGGTTCTGCGGAACACTGAAGCTTTCTTT.

The V call is TRBV3-1 (or the pseudogene TRBV3-2), the J call TRBJ2-5; D uncertain. Germline V gene sequence: CDR1 LGHDT, CDR2 YNNKEL (reference sequence). The V gene lost 0 bases and the J gene lost 2 bases, with 10 bases spanning the gap. The length of the CDR3 is 15 residues. The CDR3 DNA is TGTGCCAGCAGCCAAGACCCGGGTCCACAAGAGACCCAGTACTTC. This sequence encodes CASSQDPGPQETQYF.

The gene calls are TRBV27 and TRBJ2-1; TRBD1 is a possible D gene (5 bases). The V and J ends lost 3 bases and 6 bases respectively, with 15 bases between them. CDR3 length: 15 amino acids. The germline gives CDR1 MNHEY, CDR2 SMNVEV (reference sequence). The CDR3 protein is CASSLDIGAPNEQFF. CDR3 sequence (DNA): TGTGCCAGCAGTTTGGACATAGGGGCCCCCAATGAGCAGTTCTTC.

The chain carries TRBV21-1 and TRBJ2-3; the table's D call, TRBD1, has no DNA check behind it. TRBV21-1 is classified as a pseudogene. This CDR3 region has 15 residues. The CDR3 nucleotides read TGTGCCAGCAGCACCATCAGGGGGAAGAGAGATACGCAGTATTTT. This encodes CASSTIRGKRDTQYF.

The chain combines TRBV6-5 with TRBJ2-5, with D possibly matching TRBD1 (5 bases). This CDR3 comprises 15 residues. Germline V lookup: CDR1 MNHEY, CDR2 SVGAGI. V was trimmed by 4 bases and J by 0 bases, leaving 12 bases between them. The CDR3 sequence is CASSFGATDQETQYF. CDR3 DNA: TGTGCCAGCAGTTTCGGCGCGACAGACCAAGAGACCCAGTACTTC.

This chain uses TRBV25-1 with TRBJ2-5; TRBD2 might be the D (5 bases). The CDR3 length is 15 residues. Germline lookup yields CDR1 MGHDK and CDR2 SYGVNS. V lost 4 bases to trimming and J lost 6 bases, with 18 bases between them. CDR3 sequence reads: CASSGSLGPWKTQYF. CDR3 DNA: TGTGCCAGCAGTGGGTCACTAGGGCCCTGGAAGACCCAGTACTTC.

The V and J genes are TRBV11-2 and TRBJ2-7, with TRBD1 as a possible D gene (5 bases). The V end was cut by 1 base, the J end by 6 bases, with 10 bases between. From germline, CDR1 is SGHAT and CDR2 FQNNGV. The CDR3 length is 13 residues. The CDR3 sequence: CASSLVLQAEQYF. In nucleotides, the CDR3 is TGTGCCAGCAGCTTAGTCTTACAGGCCGAGCAGTACTTC.

CDR3 nucleotide sequence: TGCAGCGTCGTCTCCCGGGACATCGGGGGGAATGAGCAGTTCTTC. Its protein is CSVVSRDIGGNEQFF. V is TRBV29-1 and J is TRBJ2-1; maybe TRBD2 (7 bases). The CDR3 is made up of 15 amino acids. The V gene's germline CDR1 is SQVTM and CDR2 ANQGSEA. Trimming removed 6 bases from V and 7 bases from J, with 22 bases in between.